Listed below are T cell receptor beta chains from one sample, sequenced in a study of CD8 T cells in ankylosing spondylitis. TCRdb re-called the 5' RACE reads through MiXCR, storing one row per CDR3 protein. The sample records approximately 220,000 distinct CDR3 sequences, 15% to 20% being singletons. Sequenced input: blood, either unsorted or a sorted T cell fraction (not recorded which). Every receptor here comes from a male donor with ankylosing spondylitis. CDR3s include the opening cysteine and the closing phenylalanine or tryptophan. A D gene is named only where the DNA matches it firmly. Some rows have no size entry. The others give once, few or many, or a class for an expanded clone.

J	size	length	D	V	DNA	CDR3
TRBJ2-3	-	16	-	TRBV6-2/TRBV6-3	TGTGCCAGCAGTTACACCGTAGCGGTTTACACAGATACGCAGTATTTT	CASSYTVAVYTDTQYF
TRBJ2-1	few	14	-	TRBV30	TGTGCCTGGAACCGCGGGGACTTCTACAATGAGCAGTTCTTC	CAWNRGDFYNEQFF
TRBJ2-7	-	14	-	TRBV21-1	TGTGCCAGCAGCAAAGCAACAGGGAAGGACGAGCAGTACTTC	CASSKATGKDEQYF
TRBJ2-2	-	16	-	TRBV7-9	TGTGCCAGCAGCCGCGGGGGCGCGGTGATCGCCGGGGAGCTGTTTTTT	CASSRGGAVIAGELFF
TRBJ1-1	many	16	TRBD1	TRBV12-3/TRBV12-4	TGTGCCAGCAGTTTAATGTCTTGGACAGGGAACACTGAAGCTTTCTTT	CASSLMSWTGNTEAFF
TRBJ2-5	few	14	-	TRBV27	TGTGCCAGCAGGGCAGTCGAGGACTTCAAGACCCAGTACTTC	CASRAVEDFKTQYF
TRBJ2-7	few	13	TRBD1	TRBV29-1	TGCAGCGTGCGGACAGGGTCGGGCTACGAGCAGTACTTC	CSVRTGSGYEQYF
TRBJ1-1	-	15	-	TRBV12-3/TRBV12-4	TGTGCCAGCAGTTCCGGGGACAATATGAACACTGAAGCTTTCTTT	CASSSGDNMNTEAFF
TRBJ1-1	few	13	-	TRBV29-1	TGCAGCGTTGAAGATTCCTGGGGGACTGAAGCTTTCTTT	CSVEDSWGTEAFF
TRBJ2-7	-	15	-	TRBV7-8	TGTGCCAGCAGCCTTGAGGGGACGCCCTTCTACGAGCAGTACTTC	CASSLEGTPFYEQYF
TRBJ2-5	-	13	TRBD2	TRBV6-1	TGCACCACTAGCGGGGAGTACCAAGAGACCCAGTACTTC	CTTSGEYQETQYF
TRBJ2-5	few	16	TRBD2	TRBV7-8	TGTGCCAGCAGCCCCCTACTAGCGGGAGTTCAAGAGACCCAGTACTTC	CASSPLLAGVQETQYF
TRBJ1-2	few	13	-	TRBV29-1	TGCAGCGCCGAAACCGGGACAATCTATGGCTACACCTTC	CSAETGTIYGYTF
TRBJ1-1	few	15	TRBD1	TRBV27	TGTGCCAGCAGCGACAGGGGCGTGATTAACACTGAAGCTTTCTTT	CASSDRGVINTEAFF
TRBJ1-5	few	13	-	TRBV27	TGTGCCAGCAGTTCTGGGTTTAATCAGCCCCAGCATTTT	CASSSGFNQPQHF